What follows is one T cell receptor beta chain and its context. Sequencing was performed with immunoSEQ multiplex PCR; in TCRdb, only in-frame clones are kept and a portion is missing. The data contain 2 million to 2.5 million clones, 95% of them seen just once; the ten biggest clones take up around 0.13%. This specimen belongs to a study of shared clonotypes between healthy human individuals. Trimming removed 4 bases from V and 2 bases from J, with 16 bases in between. The CDR3 totals 15 residues. Germline V gives CDR1 SGDLS, CDR2 YYNGEE. The origin of this receptor is a man younger than 35 in good health. Source material: naive CD4+ T cells sorted from blood. The subset: CD45RA+ positively selected. The rearrangement uses TRBV9 and TRBJ2-7; weak D call: TRBD1 (5 bases). The CDR3 DNA follows: TGTGCCAGCAGCCCATCCCCGACAGCTACCTACGAGCAGTACTTC. This translates into CASSPSPTATYEQYF. The entire variable domain, with the rest obtained from reference TRBV9 and TRBJ2-7, is as follows: DSGVTQTPKHLITATGQRVTLRCSPRSGDLSVYWYQQSLDQGLQFLIQYYNGEERAKGNILERFSAQQFPDLHSELNLSSLELGDSALYFCASSPSPTATYEQYFGPGTRLTVT.